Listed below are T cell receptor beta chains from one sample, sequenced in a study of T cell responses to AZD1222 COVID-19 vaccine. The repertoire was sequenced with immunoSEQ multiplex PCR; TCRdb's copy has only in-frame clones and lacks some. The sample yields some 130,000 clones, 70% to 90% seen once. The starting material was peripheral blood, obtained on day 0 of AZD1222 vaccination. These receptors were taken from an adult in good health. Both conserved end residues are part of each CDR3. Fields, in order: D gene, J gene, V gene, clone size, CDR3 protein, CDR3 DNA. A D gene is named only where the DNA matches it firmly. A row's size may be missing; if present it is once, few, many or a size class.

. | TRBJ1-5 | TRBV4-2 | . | CASSQDGHSDSNQPQHF | TGTGCCAGCAGCCAAGATGGGCACAGTGATAGCAATCAGCCCCAGCATTTT
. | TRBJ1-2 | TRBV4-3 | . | CASSQLGGGDGYTF | TGCGCCAGCAGCCAATTGGGGGGTGGCGATGGCTACACCTTC
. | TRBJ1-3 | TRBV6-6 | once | CASSQTSAVSGNTIYF | TGTGCCAGCAGTCAAACCTCCGCAGTTTCAGGAAACACCATATATTTT
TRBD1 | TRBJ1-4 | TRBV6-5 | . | CASSYSGTGNEKLFF | TGTGCCAGCAGTTATTCCGGGACAGGGAATGAAAAACTGTTTTTT
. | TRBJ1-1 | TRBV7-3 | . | CASSSDRNTEAFF | TGTGCCAGCAGCTCCGATCGGAACACTGAAGCTTTCTTT
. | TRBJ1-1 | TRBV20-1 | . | CSARDIQAFF | TGCAGTGCTAGAGATATTCAAGCTTTCTTT
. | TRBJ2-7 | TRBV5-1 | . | CASSLAPGPYEQYF | TGCGCCAGCAGCTTGGCCCCAGGGCCCTACGAGCAGTACTTC
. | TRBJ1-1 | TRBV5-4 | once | CASSFPGVTEAFF | TGTGCCAGCAGCTTTCCAGGGGTCACTGAAGCTTTCTTT
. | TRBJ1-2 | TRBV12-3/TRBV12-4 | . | CASRANSARGYTF | TGTGCCAGCAGGGCCAACAGCGCAAGAGGCTACACCTTC
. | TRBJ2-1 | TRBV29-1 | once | CSATGSPYNEQFF | TGCAGCGCTACAGGGTCCCCCTACAATGAGCAGTTCTTC
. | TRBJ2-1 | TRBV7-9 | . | CASSLNLRDHEQFF | TGTGCCAGCAGCTTAAACCTCAGGGACCATGAGCAGTTCTTC
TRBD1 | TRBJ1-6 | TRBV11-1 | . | CASTDEGTGNSPLHF | TGTGCCAGCACCGATGAGGGGACAGGGAATTCACCCCTCCACTTT
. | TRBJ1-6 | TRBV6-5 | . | CASREYNSPLHF | TGTGCCAGCAGAGAGTATAATTCACCCCTCCACTTT